Following are 16 T cell receptor beta chains from one sample sequenced in a study of T cell repertoires in cytomegalovirus infection. These receptors' targets are unknown. TCRdb recomputed calls from the reads with MiXCR, one row per CDR3 protein. The sample contains roughly 990,000 distinct CDR3 sequences, roughly 31% of which appear only once. The sample in question was cultured CD8+ T cells from PBMCs, obtained from culture after CMV antigen stimulation. Source of these receptors: a human donor in good health (CMV status not recorded). Some clones in this sample may be carry-over from other donors' samples.

The genes are TRBV6-5 and TRBJ1-1; 7 bases fit TRBD1. V shed 2 bases and J 4 bases; nucleotides not matched to a gene: 4. The CDR3 is 14 amino acids. CDR1 and CDR2 from the germline V gene are MNHEY and SVGAGI. CDR3 amino acids: CASSYTQGSTEAFF. CDR3 in DNA: TGTGCCAGCAGTTACACACAGGGGTCCACTGAAGCTTTCTTT.

This clonotype was seen at least ten times. This chain joins TRBV7-6 and TRBJ2-1; 11 nucleotides agree with TRBD1. The length of the CDR3 is 14 residues. Germline trimming cut 6 bases from V and 7 bases from J; bases unmatched to any gene: 5. Germline CDR1 SGHVS, CDR2 FNYEAQ. CDR3 region: CASSPGQGGNEQFF. Written as DNA, the CDR3 is TGTGCCAGCAGTCCGGGACAGGGGGGGAATGAGCAGTTCTTC.

This clonotype has a handful of counts. The rearrangement links TRBV7-9 to TRBJ2-6; weak D call: TRBD1 (6 bases). V shed 5 bases and J shed 4 bases, with 15 bases lying between them. Germline V gives CDR1 SEHNR, CDR2 FQNEAQ (reference sequence). CDR3 length: 16 amino acids. This chain's CDR3 is CASSLRQVSGANVLTF. In DNA form, the CDR3 reads TGTGCCAGCAGCCTGAGACAGGTCTCGGGGGCCAACGTCCTGACTTTC.

The chain links TRBV23-1 to TRBJ2-3; 7 bases fit TRBD2. TRBV23-1 is an open reading frame whose function is uncertain. Trimming at V came to 5 bases and at J to 0 bases, leaving 8 bases not matched to a gene. The CDR3 is 16 residues long. The CDR3 sequence: CASSFQTSPSTDTQYF. As DNA, the CDR3 is TGCGCCAGCAGTTTCCAGACTAGCCCTAGCACAGATACGCAGTATTTT.

This clonotype was recorded many times. The V and J genes are TRBV7-2 and TRBJ1-4, with D maybe TRBD1 (6 bases). With 1 base removed from V and 5 bases from J, the gap between germline ends came to 11 bases. This CDR3 has 15 amino acids. Germline V lookup: CDR1 SGHTA, CDR2 FQGNSA. The CDR3 loop is CASSLVGQGNEKLFF. CDR3 bases: TGTGCCAGCAGCTTAGTTGGGCAGGGGAATGAAAAACTGTTTTTT.

The chain is built from TRBV6-5 and TRBJ2-2; 10 bases are shared with TRBD2. Germline V lookup: CDR1 MNHEY, CDR2 SVGAGI. The CDR3 has 17 amino acids. The trim removed 0 bases at V and 6 bases at J, leaving 7 bases unmatched. The CDR3 region is CASSYSGLAGEPGELFF. The CDR3 DNA is TGTGCCAGCAGTTACTCCGGTCTAGCGGGGGAGCCCGGGGAGCTGTTTTTT.

This clonotype was found a few times. The chain couples TRBV5-6 to TRBJ2-3; maybe TRBD1 (6 bases). Trimming pared 2 bases from V and 9 bases from J, leaving 10 bases between. Looked up from germline, CDR1 is SGHDT and CDR2 is YYEEEE. The CDR3 is 12 residues long. Here the CDR3 DNA reads TGTGCCAGCAGCTTACCCCAGGGGACGCAGTATTTT. This translates into CASSLPQGTQYF. Based on the CDR3 plus reference TRBV5-6 and TRBJ2-3, the full variable domain is DAGVTQSPTHLIKTRGQQVTLRCSPKSGHDTVSWYQQALGQGPQFIFQYYEEEERQRGNFPDRFSGHQFPNYSSELNVNALLLGDSALYLCASSLPQGTQYFGPGTRLTVL.

The V and J genes are TRBV5-1 and TRBJ2-7; D not resolved. The CDR3 is made up of 17 amino acids. Germline V gene lookup returns CDR1 SGHRS and CDR2 YFSETQ. V lost 0 bases and J 4 bases, leaving 20 bases between the germline ends. The CDR3 here is CASSLGIASGPPYEQYF. The CDR3 DNA sequence: TGCGCCAGCAGCTTGGGGATTGCGTCGGGCCCCCCTTACGAGCAGTACTTC.

CDR3 coding DNA: TGTGCCAGTAGTAGGGACAGGGGGCTAAGCACTGAAGCTTTCTTT. As protein: CASSRDRGLSTEAFF. The chain employs TRBV19 and TRBJ1-1, with 12 bases lining up with TRBD1. Germline-derived CDR1 and CDR2 are LNHDA and SQIVND (reference sequence). Unmatched junction bases numbered 4, after V lost 4 bases and J lost 4 bases. The CDR3 has 15 amino acids.

This chain joins TRBV27 and TRBJ2-7, with 8 bases lining up with TRBD1. From germline, CDR1 is MNHEY and CDR2 SMNVEV (reference sequence). Trimming at V came to 2 bases and at J to 0 bases, leaving 0 bases not matched to a gene. The CDR3 runs to 14 residues. The CDR3 bases are TGTGCCAGCAGTTTAGGGACAGGCTCCTACGAGCAGTACGTC. This codes for CASSLGTGSYEQYV.

A few counts support this clonotype. The rearrangement uses TRBV20-1 and TRBJ2-7, with D unclear. Looked up from germline, CDR1 is DFQATT and CDR2 is SNEGSKA (reference sequence). CDR3 length: 11 residues. Trimming removed 1 base from V and 3 bases from J, with 4 bases in between. CDR3 sequence: CSARGGYEQYV. Written as DNA, the CDR3 is TGCAGTGCTAGAGGTGGCTACGAGCAGTACGTC.

This clonotype was counted many times. The genes are TRBV7-9 and TRBJ2-3, with 7 bases identical to TRBD1. CDR1 and CDR2 from the germline V gene are SEHNR and FQNEAQ (reference sequence). The V and J ends lost 7 bases and 0 bases, in that order; junction bases with no gene match: 13. This CDR3 comprises 17 residues. The CDR3 loop is CASTIQRGQRSTDTQYF. In DNA, the CDR3 is TGTGCCAGCACCATTCAACGGGGACAGAGAAGCACAGATACGCAGTATTTT.

CDR3 DNA: TGCAGCGTCGCCGCCGTAGGCTCTGGGGCCAACGTCCTGACTTTC. Amino acid sequence: CSVAAVGSGANVLTF. The chain is built from TRBV29-1 and TRBJ2-6; D is unclear. Per germline, CDR1 SQVTM and CDR2 ANQGSEA. The V and J ends lost 6 bases and 0 bases respectively, with 12 bases between them. This CDR3 has 15 residues.

CDR3 DNA: TGTGCCAGCAGCCAACCCCAGGGATGGACTAAAGCTTTCTTT. It is translated as CASSQPQGWTKAFF. This sequence joins TRBV7-8 and TRBJ1-1; TRBD1 might be the D (5 bases). This CDR3 has 14 residues. The V end was cut by 5 bases, the J end by 9 bases, with 19 bases between. Germline loops: CDR1 SGHVS, CDR2 FQNEAQ.

Ten or more counts support this clonotype. This chain uses TRBV12-5 with TRBJ2-5, with 7 bases identical to TRBD1. The CDR3 runs to 14 residues. Germline V gives CDR1 LGHNT, CDR2 FRNRAP. V lost 6 bases and J lost 1; bases outside the gene matches: 5. CDR3 nucleotides: TGTGCTAGTGGCCACGGACAGGTCCAAGAGACCCAGTACTTC. It translates to CASGHGQVQETQYF.

This clonotype was observed at least ten times. The J gene is TRBJ2-1, the V gene TRBV6-2 or TRBV6-3; D ambiguous. Germline CDR1 is MNHEY and CDR2 is SVGEGT. The CDR3 has 15 residues. V lost 2 bases to trimming and J lost 0 bases, with 8 bases between them. The CDR3 sequence is CASSYAPSSYNEQFF. The CDR3 coding sequence is TGTGCCAGCAGTTACGCCCCTAGCTCCTACAATGAGCAGTTCTTC.